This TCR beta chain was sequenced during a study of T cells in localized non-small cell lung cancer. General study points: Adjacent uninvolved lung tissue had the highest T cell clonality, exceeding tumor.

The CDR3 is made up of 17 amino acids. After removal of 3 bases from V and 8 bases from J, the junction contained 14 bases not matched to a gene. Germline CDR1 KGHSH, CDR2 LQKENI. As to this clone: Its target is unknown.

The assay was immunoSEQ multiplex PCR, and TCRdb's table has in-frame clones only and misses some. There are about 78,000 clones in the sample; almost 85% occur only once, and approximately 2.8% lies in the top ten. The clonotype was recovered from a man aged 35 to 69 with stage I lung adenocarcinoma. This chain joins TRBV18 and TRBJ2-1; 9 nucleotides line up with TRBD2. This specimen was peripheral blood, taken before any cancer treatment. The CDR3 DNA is TGTGCCAGCTCACCCGGACTTAGCGGGGGTCCTCTCGATGAGCAGTTCTTC. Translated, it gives CASSPGLSGGPLDEQFF. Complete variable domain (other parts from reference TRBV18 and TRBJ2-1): NAGVMQNPRHLVRRRGQEARLRCSPMKGHSHVYWYRQLPEEGLKFMVYLQKENIIDESGMPKERFSAEFPKEGPSILRIQQVVRGDSAAYFCASSPGLSGGPLDEQFFGPGTRLTVL.